Following are 17 T cell receptor beta chains from one sample sequenced in a study of Ad26.COV2.S vaccination and SARS-CoV-2 variants. Noted treatment: around 19 received Ad26.COV2.S at low or high dose, single or two shots; several received placebo; per-sample allocation not given. Sampling happened 63 days after the first vaccine or placebo injection. TCRdb keeps only in-frame clones here, not all; method: immunoSEQ multiplex PCR. Found here are almost 400,000 clones, approximately 91% of them singletons; the top ten hold 1.5% to 2%. Sample: peripheral blood, taken in a trial of Ad26.COV2.S vaccine versus placebo. The receptors derive from a person between 18 and 59 years old who received the Ad26.COV2.S COVID-19 vaccine or a placebo.

As to this clone: An end of the junction differs from the germline gene, which may be a read error. The chain combines TRBV7-7 with TRBJ1-3, with TRBD1 matching 8 bases. The length of the CDR3 is 20 residues. The V gene's germline CDR1 is SSHAT and CDR2 FNYEAQ (reference sequence). The CDR3, as DNA: TGTGCTAGCAGCACACCAGACAGGGGCGCGTCCCAATCTTCTGGAAACACCATATATTTT. The encoded protein is CASSTPDRGASQSSGNTIYF.

The CDR3 DNA follows: TGTGCCTGGAGTGGGTCTAGCGGGAGGGGAGAGCAGTACTTC. Translation gives CAWSGSSGRGEQYF. V is TRBV30 and J is TRBJ2-7; 12 nucleotides align to TRBD2. V lost 1 base, J lost 7 bases, and 5 bases stayed unmatched. Germline V gene data show CDR1 as GTSNPN and CDR2 as SVGIG (reference sequence). The CDR3 is 14 amino acids.

The gene calls are TRBV28 and TRBJ2-1, with a possible D match to TRBD1 (5 bases). The CDR3 extends over 14 amino acids. Germline lookup yields CDR1 MDHEN and CDR2 SYDVKM. V lost 3 bases to trimming and J lost 3 bases, with 9 bases between them. The CDR3 here is CASSFPGNYNEQFF. The DNA for the CDR3 is TGTGCCAGCAGTTTCCCAGGGAACTACAATGAGCAGTTCTTC.

The chain employs TRBV6-2 or TRBV6-3 and TRBJ1-1; 9 bases are a match to TRBD1. V lost 4 bases to trimming and J lost 4 bases; unmatched junction nucleotides: 4. The germline CDR1 and CDR2 sequences are MNHEY and SVGEGT. This CDR3 contains 14 residues. The CDR3 DNA reads as TGTGCCAGCAGTTCCAGACAGGGGGGCACTGAAGCTTTCTTT. It codes for CASSSRQGGTEAFF.

The genes are TRBV5-1 and TRBJ2-7; D ambiguous. Germline V CDR1 and CDR2: SGHRS, YFSETQ. Trimming pared 5 bases from V and 0 bases from J, leaving 15 bases between. CDR3 length: 15 amino acids. Here the CDR3 DNA reads TGCGCCAGCAGGCAATCAGCCACCTCCTCCTACGAGCAGTACTTC. Translated: CASRQSATSSYEQYF.

The chain employs TRBV7-2 and TRBJ1-1; 8 positions agree with TRBD1. Germline CDR1 and CDR2: SGHTA and FQGNSA. CDR3 length: 16 amino acids. J was trimmed by 0 bases and V by 3 bases; bases with no gene match: 6. The CDR3 DNA reads as TGTGCCAGCAGCTTCCCCAGGGGGCGGATGAACACTGAAGCTTTCTTT. Encoded protein: CASSFPRGRMNTEAFF.

Remarks on this clone: The sample carries other DNA sequences with the same CDR3. This chain uses TRBV30 with TRBJ1-1; D is unresolved. V was cut by 3 bases and J by 1 base, with 3 bases left in between. CDR1 is GTSNPN and CDR2 is SVGIG in the germline V gene (reference sequence). This CDR3 contains 11 residues. The CDR3 loop is CAWRRNTEAFF. CDR3 nucleotides: TGTGCCTGGAGGAGGAACACTGAAGCTTTCTTT.

The chain is built from TRBV29-1 and TRBJ2-1, with 9 positions matching TRBD1. Germline assignment: CDR1 SQVTM and CDR2 ANQGSEA. V was pared by 4 bases and J by 6 bases, with 7 bases of the junction left unmatched. This CDR3 is built from 14 residues. DNA of the CDR3: TGCAGCGTTGCCGGGACAGGGTTAGGCAATGAGCAGTTCTTC. Translated, it gives CSVAGTGLGNEQFF.

The CDR3 reads CASSYTAYNEQFF. The CDR3 DNA is TGTGCCAGCAGCTACACAGCCTACAATGAGCAGTTCTTC. The chain carries TRBV7-3 and TRBJ2-1; no clear D gene. Germline CDR1 and CDR2: SGHTA and FQGTGA. CDR3 length: 13 amino acids. V was clipped by 4 bases and J by 2 bases, with 6 bases between them. Complete variable domain (other parts from reference TRBV7-3 and TRBJ2-1): GAGVSQTPSNKVTEKGKYVELRCDPISGHTALYWYRQSLGQGPEFLIYFQGTGAADDSGLPNDRFFAVRPEGSVSTLKIQRTERGDSAVYLCASSYTAYNEQFFGPGTRLTVL.

The rearrangement joins TRBV30 to TRBJ2-3, with 7 positions matching TRBD2. Unmatched junction bases numbered 3, after V lost 0 bases and J lost 0 bases. Germline V gene lookup returns CDR1 GTSNPN and CDR2 SVGIG (reference sequence). The CDR3 contains 15 residues. Written as DNA, the CDR3 is TGTGCCTGGAGTGTGGGAGGGGCTAGCACAGATACGCAGTATTTT. This codes for CAWSVGGASTDTQYF.

This clone was seen more than once but under ten times. This chain uses TRBV5-1 with TRBJ1-1, with 7 bases lining up with TRBD1. With V trimmed by 4 bases and J by 3 bases, 12 bases remained unmatched. The CDR3 extends over 16 amino acids. Germline values: CDR1 SGHRS, CDR2 YFSETQ. This chain's CDR3 is CASSREGQGTDTEAFF. CDR3 coding DNA: TGCGCCAGCAGCCGTGAGGGACAAGGGACAGACACTGAAGCTTTCTTT.

This clone appeared many times. This chain links TRBV29-1 with TRBJ2-7, with 7 positions matching TRBD1. This CDR3 spans 13 amino acids. Trimming removed 5 bases from V and 7 bases from J; junction bases left unmatched: 11. In germline, CDR1 is SQVTM, CDR2 ANQGSEA. The DNA of the CDR3 is TGCAGCGTTAGGGGGCCAGGGACGTGGGAGCAGTACTTC. Its translation: CSVRGPGTWEQYF.

The chain is built from TRBV29-1 and TRBJ1-1; maybe TRBD1 (5 bases). The germline gives CDR1 SQVTM, CDR2 ANQGSEA. The CDR3 contains 16 residues. Trimming stripped 3 bases from V and 4 bases from J, with 21 bases between. This CDR3 reads CSVDAPWRGQGTEAFF. For the CDR3, the DNA is TGCAGCGTTGATGCCCCCTGGAGGGGCCAGGGCACTGAAGCTTTCTTT.

The V and J genes are TRBV27 and TRBJ2-1; possible D gene TRBD1, 6 bases. Germline lookup yields CDR1 MNHEY and CDR2 SMNVEV (reference sequence). This CDR3 spans 14 amino acids. Trimming pared 4 bases from V and 2 bases from J, leaving 9 bases between. The DNA for the CDR3 is TGTGCCAGCAGTTCCCGGGACACCTACAATGAGCAGTTCTTC. Protein: CASSSRDTYNEQFF.

V is TRBV10-3 and J is TRBJ1-5; weak D call: TRBD1 (5 bases). Germline assignment: CDR1 ENHRY and CDR2 SYGVKD. CDR3 length: 16 amino acids. Trimming removed 5 bases from V and 1 base from J, with 15 bases in between. The DNA for the CDR3 is TGTGCCATCAGTCGGGGAACAGGCGAAAGCAATCAGCCCCAGCATTTT. Amino acids: CAISRGTGESNQPQHF.

The chain is built from TRBV19 and TRBJ2-5, with D possibly being TRBD1 or TRBD2 (5 bases each). Trimming removed 8 bases from V and 3 bases from J, with 16 bases in between. The CDR3 extends over 14 amino acids. CDR1 is LNHDA and CDR2 is SQIVND in the germline V gene (reference sequence). In nucleotides, the CDR3 is TGTGCCAGTTCAATTCCCGGGACGGAAGAGACCCAGTACTTC. Its protein is CASSIPGTEETQYF.

The chain employs TRBV6-5 and TRBJ2-7; the match to TRBD2 covers 12 bases. Losses at the gene ends were 4 bases for V and 7 bases for J; bases not matched to a gene: 8. From germline, CDR1 is MNHEY and CDR2 SVGAGI. This CDR3 region has 15 residues. CDR3 amino acids: CASSSSGRASEEQYF. The CDR3 DNA is TGTGCCAGCAGTTCTAGCGGGAGGGCCTCTGAAGAGCAGTACTTC.